The clone carrying this T cell receptor (beta chain) was picked up many times. Its antigen remains unknown. V lost 3 bases, J lost 5 bases, and 13 bases lay in between. The CDR3 totals 14 residues. From germline, CDR1 is SNHLY and CDR2 FYNNEI. Time point in this sample: persistent/refractory GD, antithyroid drugs over 5 years with positive TRAb. PBMC RNA served as the TCR library source. These data belong to a study of regulatory T cells in long-lasting Graves disease. Through Arm-PCR of CDR3 regions and iRepertoire HTBI primers, TCR beta libraries were built. One entry per CDR3 protein results from TCRdb running MiXCR on the multiplex PCR reads. This table holds about 340,000 distinct CDR3 sequences, 20% found once. Study-wide points: Relative to new patients (approximately 1,000), persistent patients exhibited greater sharing of public clonotypes (about 3,000). Peripheral blood was the sole material, not thyroid tissue. Newly diagnosed Graves' patients had higher TCR diversity than persistent ones.

The source of this sequence is a female donor with Graves disease. The material sequenced was peripheral blood mononuclear cells (PBMCs), taken when the disease was refractory, from a patient treated with antithyroid drugs. This chain links TRBV2 with TRBJ1-2, with D uncertain. The CDR3 nucleotides read TGTGCCAGCAGTGAGGGTCAGGCCTTTTATGGCTACACCTTC. It is translated as CASSEGQAFYGYTF.